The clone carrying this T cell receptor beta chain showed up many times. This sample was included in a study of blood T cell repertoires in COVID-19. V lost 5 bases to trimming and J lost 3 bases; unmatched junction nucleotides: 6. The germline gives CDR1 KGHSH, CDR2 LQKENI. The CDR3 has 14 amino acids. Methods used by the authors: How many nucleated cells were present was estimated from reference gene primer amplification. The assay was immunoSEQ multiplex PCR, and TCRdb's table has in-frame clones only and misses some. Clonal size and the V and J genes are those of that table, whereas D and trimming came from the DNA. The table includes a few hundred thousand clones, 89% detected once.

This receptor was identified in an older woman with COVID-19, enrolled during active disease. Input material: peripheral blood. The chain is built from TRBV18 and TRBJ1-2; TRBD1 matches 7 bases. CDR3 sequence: CASSFKGAYYGYTF. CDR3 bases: TGTGCCAGCTCATTTAAGGGGGCCTACTATGGCTACACCTTC.